One and the same sample provided the 28 T cell receptor beta chains below, sequenced in a study of T cell changes during pregnancy in multiple sclerosis. Libraries were prepared by immunoSEQ multiplex PCR; TCRdb keeps only in-frame clonotypes and omits some of them. This sample carries more than 30,000 clones, about 87% of them seen once, and the ten largest clones take about 0.53%. Sequenced material: CD4+ T cells from peripheral blood mononuclear cells, taken before pregnancy. All receptors derive from a female donor with multiple sclerosis, enrolled in a pregnancy study.

J is TRBJ2-5 and V is TRBV2; a weak D match, TRBD1 (6 bases). CDR1 and CDR2 (germline): SNHLY, FYNNEI. This CDR3 spans 13 amino acids. V lost 9 bases to trimming and J lost 4 bases, with 15 bases between them. CDR3 region: CARSQDSLETQYF. The DNA of the CDR3 is TGTGCCAGATCCCAGGACAGCCTAGAGACCCAGTACTTC.

The genes are TRBV11-2 and TRBJ1-2; D ambiguous. The V gene's germline CDR1 is SGHAT and CDR2 FQNNGV. This CDR3 is 13 amino acids long. V lost 0 bases and J lost 11, with 13 bases in between. The CDR3 sequence: CASSLDLVGRYTF. The CDR3 nucleotides are TGTGCCAGCAGCTTAGATCTCGTCGGGAGGTACACCTTC.

V usage is TRBV29-1 and J usage is TRBJ2-7, with 8 bases aligning to TRBD1. From germline, CDR1 is SQVTM and CDR2 ANQGSEA. V trimming: 6 bases; J trimming: 5 bases; junction bases outside the gene matches: 6. The CDR3 extends over 12 amino acids. The CDR3 DNA follows: TGCAGCGTGACGACAGGGGCCCACGAGCAGTACTTC. Translated: CSVTTGAHEQYF.

This clone was detected only once. This chain connects TRBV18 to TRBJ1-3, with 9 bases that match TRBD1. The CDR3 is made up of 20 amino acids. V gave up 2 bases and J gave up 0 bases; unmatched junction bases: 14. The germline V gene encodes CDR1 KGHSH and CDR2 LQKENI. The CDR3 DNA is TGTGCCAGCTCACCAATTAATTCCGGGACAGGGCCTACCTCTGGAAACACCATATATTTT. Translating gives CASSPINSGTGPTSGNTIYF.

J is TRBJ1-2 and V is TRBV7-2; TRBD1 matches at 7 bases. Trimming cost V 8 bases and J 5 bases; bases outside gene matches: 8. CDR3 length: 13 residues. Germline V gene data show CDR1 as SGHTA and CDR2 as FQGNSA. CDR3 in amino acids: CASGGQPGYGYTF. Written as DNA, the CDR3 is TGTGCCAGCGGGGGACAGCCCGGGTATGGCTACACCTTC. The variable domain in full, completed from reference TRBV7-2 and TRBJ1-2, reads GAGVSQSPSNKVTEKGKDVELRCDPISGHTALYWYRQSLGQGLEFLIYFQGNSAPDKSGLPSDRFSAERTGGSVSTLTIQRTQQEDSAVYLCASGGQPGYGYTFGSGTRLTVV.

V is TRBV27 and J is TRBJ2-1, with a possible D match to TRBD2 (5 bases). V was pared by 6 bases and J by 4 bases, with 10 bases between. The CDR3 runs 13 residues. CDR1 is MNHEY, CDR2 SMNVEV, per germline (reference sequence). For the CDR3, the DNA is TGTGCCAGCAGCTCCCGAGGGTACAATGAGCAGTTCTTC. It codes for CASSSRGYNEQFF.

This chain connects TRBV30 to TRBJ2-3; tentatively, D is TRBD1 (6 bases). The germline CDR1 and CDR2 sequences are GTSNPN and SVGIG (reference sequence). Trimming cost V 2 bases and J 6 bases, with 15 bases left between them. This CDR3 has 14 amino acids. CDR3: CAWSNQNRADTQYF. CDR3 bases: TGTGCCTGGAGTAATCAAAACAGGGCCGATACGCAGTATTTT.

The chain combines TRBV5-1 with TRBJ2-3, with 13 bases lining up with TRBD2. V was clipped by 2 bases and J by 1 base; unmatched bases: 4. Germline values: CDR1 SGHRS, CDR2 YFSETQ. The CDR3 is made up of 17 amino acids. CDR3 residues: CASSFLGLAGGTDTQYF. In nucleotides, the CDR3 is TGCGCCAGCAGCTTTCTTGGACTAGCGGGGGGCACAGATACGCAGTATTTT. Drawing the rest from reference TRBV5-1 and TRBJ2-3, the complete variable domain is KAGVTQTPRYLIKTRGQQVTLSCSPISGHRSVSWYQQTPGQGLQFLFEYFSETQRNKGNFPGRFSGRQFSNSRSEMNVSTLELGDSALYLCASSFLGLAGGTDTQYFGPGTRLTVL.

The chain joins TRBV11-2 to TRBJ2-1; TRBD2 might be the D (5 bases). This CDR3 is built from 17 residues. V was cut by 5 bases and J by 3 bases, with 20 bases left in between. Germline CDR1 is SGHAT and CDR2 is FQNNGV. The CDR3 region has the DNA TGTGCCAGCAGCCGACCGGAGGCCGGACGATTCTACAATGAGCAGTTCTTC. As protein: CASSRPEAGRFYNEQFF.

The V call is TRBV5-1, the J call TRBJ2-2, with D possibly being TRBD1 (6 bases). Looked up from germline, CDR1 is SGHRS and CDR2 is YFSETQ. The CDR3 covers 15 residues. Trimming shortened V by 2 bases and J by 4 bases, and 12 bases separated the two germline ends. As DNA, the CDR3 is TGCGCCAGCAGCTTTGGGGGCGCGGGCACCGGGGAGCTGTTTTTT. Protein product: CASSFGGAGTGELFF.

The genes are TRBV5-8 and TRBJ1-1; D is perhaps TRBD1 (6 bases). The germline V gene has CDR1 SGHTS and CDR2 YDEGEE. Trimming stripped 0 bases from V and 3 bases from J, with 18 bases between. The CDR3 contains 17 residues. The CDR3 loop reads CASSLDSINAGDTEAFF. In DNA form, the CDR3 reads TGTGCCAGCAGCTTGGATAGCATAAACGCAGGGGACACTGAAGCTTTCTTT. The whole variable domain, filled in from reference TRBV5-8 and TRBJ1-1, reads EAGVTQSPTHLIKTRGQQATLRCSPISGHTSVYWYQQALGLGLQFLLWYDEGEERNRGNFPPRFSGRQFPNYSSELNVNALELEDSALYLCASSLDSINAGDTEAFFGQGTRLTVV.

This clone showed up just a few times. J is TRBJ2-3 and V is TRBV30; possibly TRBD1 for D (6 bases). The CDR3 has 14 residues. V was clipped by 3 bases and J by 0 bases, with 10 bases between them. In germline, CDR1 is GTSNPN, CDR2 SVGIG (reference sequence). The CDR3 nucleotides are TGTGCCTGGAGAAGGGGGTTTAGCACAGATACGCAGTATTTT. This codes for CAWRRGFSTDTQYF. Complete variable domain (other parts from reference TRBV30 and TRBJ2-3): SQTIHQWPATLVQPVGSPLSLECTVEGTSNPNLYWYRQAAGRGLQLLFYSVGIGQISSEVPQNLSASRPQDRQFILSSKKLLLSDSGFYLCAWRRGFSTDTQYFGPGTRLTVL.

CDR3 residues: CASSPLNQQRGNYGYTF. The CDR3 nucleotides are TGTGCCAGCAGCCCCTTAAATCAGCAAAGGGGGAACTATGGCTACACCTTC. The V call is TRBV7-9, the J call TRBJ1-2; perhaps TRBD1 as D (6 bases). The CDR3 is made up of 17 amino acids. V shed 5 bases and J shed 2 bases, with 21 bases lying between them. The germline V gene has CDR1 SEHNR and CDR2 FQNEAQ (reference sequence).

This clone was seen more than once but under ten times. The V call is TRBV7-9, the J call TRBJ1-1, with D maybe TRBD1 (6 bases). The CDR3 totals 13 residues. The V gene lost 3 bases and the J gene lost 11 bases, with 16 bases spanning the gap. CDR1 and CDR2 (germline): SEHNR, FQNEAQ (reference sequence). The CDR3: CASSLTGSVAAFF. As DNA, the CDR3 is TGTGCCAGCAGCTTGACAGGCTCGGTGGCGGCTTTCTTT.

This clone is a singleton in its sample. This chain uses TRBV19 with TRBJ1-2, with 11 nucleotides matching TRBD1. Losses at the gene ends were 5 bases for V and 4 bases for J; bases not matched to a gene: 6. The CDR3 sequence is 15 residues long. Germline values: CDR1 LNHDA, CDR2 SQIVND (reference sequence). CDR3 DNA: TGTGCCAGTAGTCCACGGGACAGGGGGTTCTATGGCTACACCTTC. The encoded protein is CASSPRDRGFYGYTF.

This clone was counted a single time. The V and J genes are TRBV6-6 and TRBJ1-5; 10 bases line up with TRBD1. Looked up from germline, CDR1 is MNHNY and CDR2 is SVGAGI (reference sequence). The CDR3 totals 15 residues. With 6 bases clipped from V and 3 bases from J, the junction kept 5 bases outside the gene matches. In DNA, the CDR3 is TGTGCCAGCAGATCCGGGACAGGGGTCAATCAGCCCCAGCATTTT. As protein: CASRSGTGVNQPQHF.

V is TRBV5-6 and J is TRBJ2-1; 10 positions agree with TRBD2. Germline V gene lookup returns CDR1 SGHDT and CDR2 YYEEEE. The V and J ends lost 4 bases and 9 bases, in that order; junction bases with no gene match: 10. This CDR3 contains 15 residues. CDR3 region: CASSISGGPFSEQFF. CDR3 bases: TGTGCCAGCAGCATTAGCGGGGGGCCCTTCAGTGAGCAGTTCTTC. The full variable domain, its missing parts supplied by reference TRBV5-6 and TRBJ2-1, is DAGVTQSPTHLIKTRGQQVTLRCSPKSGHDTVSWYQQALGQGPQFIFQYYEEEERQRGNFPDRFSGHQFPNYSSELNVNALLLGDSALYLCASSISGGPFSEQFFGPGTRLTVL.

The chain is built from TRBV5-1 and TRBJ2-7; 7 bases align to TRBD1. This CDR3 is 14 amino acids long. The germline CDR1 and CDR2 sequences are SGHRS and YFSETQ. V lost 5 bases and J lost 4; bases outside the gene matches: 9. The CDR3 protein is CASRRDSLRYEQYF. CDR3 sequence (DNA): TGCGCCAGCAGAAGGGACAGCCTTCGTTACGAGCAGTACTTC.

Only one count was recorded for this clone. The V and J genes are TRBV10-3 and TRBJ2-3; tentative D call: TRBD2 (5 bases). V was shortened by 4 bases and J by 5 bases, with 10 bases between the two germline ends. Germline CDR1 reads ENHRY; CDR2 reads SYGVKD. The CDR3 loop spans 13 amino acids. CDR3 sequence reads: CAISGGMGDTQYF. The DNA for the CDR3 is TGTGCCATCAGTGGAGGGATGGGAGATACGCAGTATTTT.

About this clone: Within the sample, other DNA sequences also encode this same CDR3. The chain uses TRBV5-1 and TRBJ2-5, with D possibly being TRBD1 (6 bases). This CDR3 spans 14 amino acids. Germline V gene data show CDR1 as SGHRS and CDR2 as YFSETQ. Trimming pared 1 base from V and 3 bases from J, leaving 10 bases between. The CDR3 DNA reads TGCGCCAGCAGCTTGCAGGGGCGGGAAGAGACCCAGTACTTC. This codes for CASSLQGREETQYF.

The chain combines TRBV5-1 with TRBJ1-1, with D perhaps TRBD1 (6 bases). The CDR3 is 12 amino acids. Trimming cost V 5 bases and J 8 bases, with 13 bases left between them. Germline V CDR1 and CDR2: SGHRS, YFSETQ. The DNA for the CDR3 is TGCGCCAGCAGTCCTACAGGGAACGAAGCTTTCTTT. As protein: CASSPTGNEAFF.

This chain joins TRBV28 and TRBJ1-3; 9 bases are a match to TRBD1. The CDR3 extends over 15 amino acids. J was trimmed by 4 bases and V by 6 bases; bases with no gene match: 7. CDR1 is MDHEN and CDR2 is SYDVKM in the germline V gene. The CDR3 sequence: CASRLVGTGGNTIYF. The CDR3 nucleotides read TGTGCCAGCAGATTAGTAGGGACAGGGGGAAACACCATATATTTT.

The chain links TRBV5-1 to TRBJ2-1, with 8 nucleotides matching TRBD2. Per the germline V gene, CDR1 is SGHRS and CDR2 is YFSETQ. V gave up 4 bases and J gave up 8 bases; unmatched junction bases: 11. This CDR3 has 15 amino acids. CDR3: CASSTLVSGGHEQFF. The CDR3 bases are TGCGCCAGCAGCACCCTCGTGAGCGGGGGCCATGAGCAGTTCTTC.

The rearrangement joins TRBV21-1 to TRBJ2-1; TRBD2, as called in the table, went unchecked against the DNA. TRBV21-1 is tagged as a pseudogene. This CDR3 region has 16 residues. DNA of the CDR3: TGTGCCAGCAGCAAAGAGGAGGGCGCACAAGGTGATGAGCAGTTCTTC. Its translation: CASSKEEGAQGDEQFF.

The chain couples TRBV6-5 to TRBJ1-5, with D maybe TRBD1 (6 bases). The V gene lost 6 bases and the J gene lost 7 bases, with 16 bases spanning the gap. This CDR3 spans 14 amino acids. The germline CDR1 and CDR2 sequences are MNHEY and SVGAGI. Here the CDR3 DNA reads TGTGCCAGCAGATCGTATCAGAGGGGGCAGCCCCAGCATTTT. Translation gives CASRSYQRGQPQHF.

The V call is TRBV4-1, the J call TRBJ1-2; D is perhaps TRBD1 (6 bases). V lost 1 base, J lost 9 bases, and 15 bases lay in between. This CDR3 has 14 residues. The germline gives CDR1 MGHRA, CDR2 YSYEKL. Here the CDR3 DNA reads TGCGCCAGCAGCCAAGTAAGAGGCAGGGGAAGCTACACCTTC. It encodes CASSQVRGRGSYTF.

The chain uses TRBV15 and TRBJ2-3; the D gene is possibly TRBD1 (6 bases). CDR1 LNHNV and CDR2 YYDKDF come from the germline V gene (reference sequence). Trimming removed 4 bases from V and 6 bases from J, with 20 bases in between. The CDR3 length is 16 residues. CDR3 sequence (DNA): TGTGCCACCAGCACCCGAGACAGGCCACTACGGGATACGCAGTATTTT. This codes for CATSTRDRPLRDTQYF. The whole variable domain, remainder taken from reference TRBV15 and TRBJ2-3, is DAMVIQNPRYQVTQFGKPVTLSCSQTLNHNVMYWYQQKSSQAPKLLFHYYDKDFNNEADTPDNFQSRRPNTSFCFLDIRSPGLGDTAMYLCATSTRDRPLRDTQYFGPGTRLTVL.

V is TRBV20-1 and J is TRBJ2-3; D is possibly TRBD2 (5 bases). Germline V gene lookup returns CDR1 DFQATT and CDR2 SNEGSKA (reference sequence). Trimming stripped 7 bases from V and 4 bases from J, with 9 bases between. The CDR3 is made up of 11 amino acids. CDR3 sequence (DNA): TGCAGTGTGCGGGTTGCAGATACGCAGTATTTT. Its protein is CSVRVADTQYF.